These 32 T cell receptor beta chains originate from one sample sequenced in a study of blood T cell repertoires in COVID-19. TCRdb's table, derived via immunoSEQ multiplex PCR, lists solely in-frame clones and lacks some. The sample includes about 420,000 clones, about 87% of them seen just once. The sample taken for sequencing was peripheral blood. These receptors all come from a man between 18 and 29 years old with COVID-19, enrolled during active disease.

The genes are TRBV25-1 and TRBJ2-7, with D hard to call. Trimming left V 6 bases short and J 2 bases short, with 17 bases between. Germline-derived CDR1 and CDR2 are MGHDK and SYGVNS. The CDR3 has 15 residues. The DNA for the CDR3 is TGTGCCAGCAGCGTTTTTGATACAATTACCTACGAGCAGTACTTC. Translating gives CASSVFDTITYEQYF.

The V call is TRBV20-1, the J call TRBJ2-1; TRBD2 might be the D (6 bases). The CDR3 has 11 residues. Deletions cut 7 bases from V and 12 bases from J, with 16 bases between. CDR1 and CDR2 from the germline V gene are DFQATT and SNEGSKA (reference sequence). CDR3 loop: CSVTAGLRQFF. In DNA, the CDR3 is TGCAGTGTTACGGCGGGACTCCGGCAGTTCTTC.

The chain links TRBV20-1 to TRBJ2-1; D unclear. The germline V gene encodes CDR1 DFQATT and CDR2 SNEGSKA (reference sequence). The CDR3 length is 11 residues. V was cut by 5 bases and J by 9 bases, with 11 bases left in between. The chain's CDR3 is CSAPIVPEQFF. The CDR3 coding sequence is TGCAGTGCTCCTATTGTCCCTGAGCAGTTCTTC.

The chain employs TRBV19 and TRBJ1-6; the D gene is possibly TRBD1 (6 bases). The CDR3 totals 14 residues. Germline V gene sequence: CDR1 LNHDA, CDR2 SQIVND (reference sequence). Trimming took 4 bases from V and 10 from J, leaving 14 bases between them. For the CDR3, the DNA is TGTGCCAGTAGTAACTCAGGGGAGAGGTCACCCCTCCACTTT. Translating it yields CASSNSGERSPLHF.

This clone has a single count. The V gene is TRBV7-6, the J gene TRBJ2-5, with D maybe TRBD2 (5 bases). Germline loops: CDR1 SGHVS, CDR2 FNYEAQ. The V and J ends lost 6 bases and 7 bases respectively, with 18 bases between them. The CDR3 consists of 14 residues. The CDR3 bases are TGTGCCAGCAGACAAAAGGCGGAACGGGGGACCCAGTACTTC. Its translation is CASRQKAERGTQYF.

This clone has only one observation. CDR3 in DNA: TGTGCCAGCAGCTTAGGCTCCCTAGCGGAGACCTACGAGCAGTACTTC. The encoded protein is CASSLGSLAETYEQYF. The rearrangement uses TRBV13 and TRBJ2-7; 7 bases line up with TRBD2. The CDR3 is 16 amino acids. Germline loops: CDR1 PRHDT, CDR2 FYEKMQ (reference sequence). The V and J ends lost 0 bases and 2 bases, in that order; junction bases with no gene match: 7.

The chain links TRBV12-2 to TRBJ1-1. TRBV12-2 counts as a pseudogene. The CDR3 loop spans 15 amino acids. The CDR3 DNA sequence: TGTGCAAGTCGCTCGGTTACGAGGAGGAACACTGAAGCTTTCTTT. Translation: CASRSVTRRNTEAFF.

This clone was recorded once. The V call is TRBV6-5, the J call TRBJ1-2; weak D call: TRBD1 (5 bases). With 0 bases removed from V and 8 bases from J, the gap between germline ends came to 13 bases. Looked up from germline, CDR1 is MNHEY and CDR2 is SVGAGI. The CDR3 covers 14 residues. CDR3 amino acids: CASSYSGAPEGYTF. CDR3 sequence (DNA): TGTGCCAGCAGTTACTCTGGGGCTCCGGAGGGCTACACCTTC.

The V and J genes are TRBV25-1 and TRBJ2-2, with 9 bases fitting TRBD1. The CDR3 totals 15 residues. The V gene end was trimmed by 8 bases and the J gene end by 7 bases; junction bases not matched to a gene: 11. Germline V CDR1 and CDR2: MGHDK, SYGVNS. The CDR3 DNA sequence: TGTGCCAGCTCCAGGGGACAGGGTTTTAACGGGGAGCTGTTTTTT. This codes for CASSRGQGFNGELFF. The full variable domain, with the rest looked up from reference TRBV25-1 and TRBJ2-2, is EADIYQTPRYLVIGTGKKITLECSQTMGHDKMYWYQQDPGMELHLIHYSYGVNSTEKGDLSSESTVSRIRTEHFPLTLESARPSHTSQYLCASSRGQGFNGELFFGEGSRLTVL.

CDR3 in DNA: TGTGCCAGCAGCTTAGCGGACAGGGGCATAGATTCACCCCTCCACTTT. This codes for CASSLADRGIDSPLHF. The J gene is TRBJ1-6, the V gene TRBV7-9, with 9 nucleotides matching TRBD1. V lost 0 bases, J lost 8 bases, and 5 bases stayed unmatched. The CDR3 is 16 amino acids. The germline gives CDR1 SEHNR, CDR2 FQNEAQ (reference sequence).

The chain combines TRBV6-5 with TRBJ1-2; maybe TRBD1 (6 bases). Germline lookup yields CDR1 MNHEY and CDR2 SVGAGI. V gave up 6 bases and J gave up 0 bases, with 14 bases separating them. The CDR3 length is 15 residues. As DNA, the CDR3 is TGTGCCAGCAGGGACAGACACCCGTCTAACTATGGCTACACCTTC. The encoded protein is CASRDRHPSNYGYTF.

The chain uses TRBV5-1 and TRBJ2-5, with 8 bases fitting TRBD2. This CDR3 has 16 amino acids. CDR1 and CDR2 (germline): SGHRS, YFSETQ. Unmatched junction bases numbered 11, after V lost 3 bases and J lost 4 bases. The CDR3 region has the DNA TGCGCCAGCAGCTCCCCCGGGGGGGCCGGGAGAGAGACCCAGTACTTC. It codes for CASSSPGGAGRETQYF.

The chain couples TRBV11-3 to TRBJ2-5; 10 nucleotides align to TRBD2. The CDR3 length is 16 residues. Per the germline V gene, CDR1 is SGHNT and CDR2 is YENEEA. The junction had 8 bases not matched to a gene; V was cut back by 1 base and J by 6 bases. This CDR3 reads CASSLGGGLAPKTQYF. CDR3 coding DNA: TGTGCCAGCAGCTTAGGGGGGGGACTAGCGCCCAAGACCCAGTACTTC.

The chain has TRBV12-3 or TRBV12-4 and TRBJ2-7; no definite D call. This CDR3 has 12 amino acids. Deletions cut 6 bases from V and 3 bases from J, with 9 bases between. The CDR3 DNA is TGTGCCAGCAGGTCAGATCGCTACGAGCAGTACTTC. Translation gives CASRSDRYEQYF.

V and J are TRBV4-1 and TRBJ1-5; 11 nucleotides line up with TRBD1. The germline gives CDR1 MGHRA, CDR2 YSYEKL. The CDR3 runs to 15 residues. J lost 6 bases, V lost 4 bases, and 5 bases had no gene match. CDR3 loop: CASSPGQGAAQPQHF. In nucleotides, the CDR3 is TGCGCCAGCAGCCCAGGACAGGGGGCCGCTCAGCCCCAGCATTTT.

The chain couples TRBV5-4 to TRBJ2-7; no clear D. The CDR3 contains 12 residues. CDR1 and CDR2 (germline): SGHNT, YYREEE (reference sequence). Trimming stripped 0 bases from V and 6 bases from J, with 7 bases between. The chain's CDR3 is CASSLDGPEQYF. The CDR3 DNA sequence: TGTGCCAGCAGCTTGGATGGGCCCGAGCAGTACTTC.

This clone was detected a few times. The rearrangement joins TRBV18 to TRBJ1-1; 10 bases line up with TRBD1. Germline loops: CDR1 KGHSH, CDR2 LQKENI. The CDR3 covers 18 residues. After removal of 3 bases from V and 4 bases from J, the junction contained 14 bases not matched to a gene. The CDR3 loop reads CASSPSSGQGTAGTEAFF. DNA for the CDR3: TGTGCCAGCTCACCTTCCTCGGGACAGGGGACGGCCGGCACTGAAGCTTTCTTT.

The genes are TRBV5-5 and TRBJ2-1; 15 bases match TRBD2. Germline values: CDR1 SGHKS, CDR2 YYEKEE (reference sequence). CDR3 length equals 15 residues. Trimming at V came to 4 bases and at J to 8 bases, leaving 4 bases not matched to a gene. The CDR3 DNA sequence: TGTGCCAGCAGCCTTGGACTAGCGGGGGGGCATGAGCAGTTCTTC. Its translation is CASSLGLAGGHEQFF.

The rearrangement joins TRBV29-1 to TRBJ2-2; D perhaps matches TRBD2 (6 bases). The CDR3 spans 12 residues. Trimming removed 6 bases at V and 5 bases at J, with 10 bases between. Germline CDR1 SQVTM, CDR2 ANQGSEA. This CDR3 reads CSVRERTGELFF. DNA of the CDR3: TGCAGCGTACGGGAGAGGACCGGGGAGCTGTTTTTT.

The rearrangement links TRBV7-9 to TRBJ2-6; TRBD1 aligns across 9 bases. The germline gives CDR1 SEHNR, CDR2 FQNEAQ (reference sequence). V lost 5 bases to trimming and J lost 4 bases; unmatched junction nucleotides: 15. CDR3 length: 19 residues. In DNA form, the CDR3 reads TGTGCCAGCAGCAAGCGACAGGGGGATATGCTATCGGGGGCCAACGTCCTGACTTTC. Its protein product is CASSKRQGDMLSGANVLTF.

The V call is TRBV2, the J call TRBJ1-5; possible D gene TRBD1, 6 bases. CDR1 is SNHLY and CDR2 is FYNNEI in the germline V gene. CDR3 size: 14 residues. Trimming stripped 6 bases from V and 7 bases from J, with 16 bases between. CDR3 sequence reads: CASSRGGEGQPQHF. DNA for the CDR3: TGTGCCAGCAGCAGGGGTGGGGAAGGGCAGCCCCAGCATTTT. Using reference TRBV2 and TRBJ1-5 for the parts outside the CDR3, the full variable domain is EPEVTQTPSHQVTQMGQEVILRCVPISNHLYFYWYRQILGQKVEFLVSFYNNEISEKSEIFDDQFSVERPDGSNFTLKIRSTKLEDSAMYFCASSRGGEGQPQHFGDGTRLSIL.

This clone was detected only once. The chain is built from TRBV6-5 and TRBJ1-5; 11 nucleotides align to TRBD1. With V trimmed by 6 bases and J by 7 bases, 5 bases remained unmatched. Per germline, CDR1 MNHEY and CDR2 SVGAGI. CDR3 length: 14 residues. CDR3: CASRGQGARQPQHF. Here the CDR3 DNA reads TGTGCCAGCAGAGGACAGGGGGCTAGGCAGCCCCAGCATTTT.

V and J are TRBV7-9 and TRBJ1-3; 7 bases agree with TRBD1. The CDR3 totals 15 residues. Per the germline V gene, CDR1 is SEHNR and CDR2 is FQNEAQ (reference sequence). Germline trimming cut 5 bases from V and 4 bases from J; bases unmatched to any gene: 8. CDR3 bases: TGTGCCAGCAGCATCCAGACAGGGATGGGAAACACCATATATTTT. This sequence encodes CASSIQTGMGNTIYF. Combining the CDR3 with reference TRBV7-9 and TRBJ1-3 gives the whole variable domain DTGVSQNPRHKITKRGQNVTFRCDPISEHNRLYWYRQTLGQGPEFLTYFQNEAQLEKSRLLSDRFSAERPKGSFSTLEIQRTEQGDSAMYLCASSIQTGMGNTIYFGEGSWLTVV.

This chain connects TRBV6-5 to TRBJ1-5, with D perhaps TRBD1 (5 bases). Germline V gene data show CDR1 as MNHEY and CDR2 as SVGAGI. V was clipped by 9 bases and J by 4 bases, with 19 bases between them. The CDR3 is 15 amino acids. The CDR3 reads CASRGPDRPNQPQHF. The CDR3 DNA reads TGTGCCAGTCGTGGCCCTGACAGACCAAATCAGCCCCAGCATTTT.

This sequence joins TRBV7-3 and TRBJ2-7; 8 bases match TRBD1. This CDR3 region has 12 residues. The germline V gene has CDR1 SGHTA and CDR2 FQGTGA. V gave up 5 bases and J gave up 6 bases; unmatched junction bases: 3. The CDR3 sequence: CASSLTGGEQYF. CDR3 DNA: TGTGCCAGCAGCCTCACAGGGGGCGAGCAGTACTTC. Variable domain in full (rest from reference TRBV7-3 and TRBJ2-7): GAGVSQTPSNKVTEKGKYVELRCDPISGHTALYWYRQSLGQGPEFLIYFQGTGAADDSGLPNDRFFAVRPEGSVSTLKIQRTERGDSAVYLCASSLTGGEQYFGPGTRLTVT.

A remark on this clone: Additional DNA sequences in this sample encode the identical CDR3. J is TRBJ2-2 and V is TRBV11-3; TRBD1 matches 7 bases. CDR1 SGHNT and CDR2 YENEEA come from the germline V gene. V shed 1 base and J 1 base; nucleotides not matched to a gene: 0. The CDR3 has 15 amino acids. The CDR3 DNA follows: TGTGCCAGCAGCTTAGGACAGGGGAACACCGGGGAGCTGTTTTTT. Protein product: CASSLGQGNTGELFF.

The V and J genes are TRBV12-3 or TRBV12-4 and TRBJ2-7, with TRBD1 as a possible D gene (5 bases). This CDR3 comprises 12 residues. With 2 bases removed from V and 5 bases from J, the gap between germline ends came to 7 bases. The CDR3 loop reads CASSLLGDEQYF. The CDR3 region has the DNA TGTGCCAGCAGTTTATTAGGGGACGAGCAGTACTTC.

The chain carries TRBV30 and TRBJ2-1; D possibly corresponds to TRBD2 (5 bases). V lost 0 bases, J lost 8 bases, and 17 bases lay in between. The germline gives CDR1 GTSNPN, CDR2 SVGIG (reference sequence). The CDR3 has 15 residues. CDR3 sequence: CAWSVESSLLDEQFF. CDR3 sequence (DNA): TGTGCCTGGAGTGTCGAGTCTAGCCTTTTGGATGAGCAGTTCTTC.

V gene TRBV5-1 combines with J gene TRBJ1-3; no reliable D call. Germline V lookup: CDR1 SGHRS, CDR2 YFSETQ. The CDR3 consists of 15 residues. Trimming shortened V by 0 bases and J by 0 bases, and 7 bases separated the two germline ends. The CDR3 sequence: CASSLGGNSGNTIYF. In DNA form, the CDR3 reads TGCGCCAGCAGCTTGGGAGGGAACTCTGGAAACACCATATATTTT.

J is TRBJ1-2 and V is TRBV7-9; D unresolved. The CDR3 covers 12 residues. In germline, CDR1 is SEHNR, CDR2 FQNEAQ (reference sequence). CDR3 sequence: CAGATGIYGYTF. The CDR3 DNA reads as TGTGCAGGCGCAACCGGGATCTATGGCTACACCTTC.

This clone was found a few times. Different DNA sequences within this sample yield the same CDR3. The chain uses TRBV28 and TRBJ1-5; possible D gene TRBD1, 5 bases. V lost 1 base and J 3 bases, leaving 7 bases between the germline ends. CDR1 and CDR2 from the germline V gene are MDHEN and SYDVKM. The length of the CDR3 is 14 residues. The CDR3 reads CASSLSGNNQPQHF. CDR3 bases: TGTGCCAGCAGTTTATCAGGGAACAATCAGCCCCAGCATTTT.

The rearrangement uses TRBV29-1 and TRBJ2-3, with a weak D call TRBD2 (6 bases). The CDR3 is 13 residues long. Germline V gene data show CDR1 as SQVTM and CDR2 as ANQGSEA. The V gene lost 6 bases and the J gene lost 4 bases, with 14 bases spanning the gap. The CDR3 DNA reads TGCAGCGTCCGTCCGCGCGGGGCAGATACGCAGTATTTT. It yields the protein CSVRPRGADTQYF.